This T cell receptor beta chain was sequenced in a study of neoadjuvant nivolumab and ipilimumab in lung cancer. Notes on the study in general: Resected-tumor TCR richness correlated positively with pretherapy blood richness. Only a small number of samples underwent TCR sequencing. Compared with tumor-adjacent uninvolved lung, resected tumors showed greater richness and clonality. Only a single major-pathologic-response sample was available for clonality analysis.

Comment on this clone: The antigen is not known.

The CDR3 has 15 amino acids. V was clipped by 3 bases and J by 8 bases; unmatched bases: 8. Germline loops: CDR1 SGHAT, CDR2 FQNNGV. Using immunoSEQ multiplex PCR, the repertoire was profiled, and TCRdb retains in-frame clones only, with some absent. The profile shows under 15,000 clones, around 70% of them singletons. The V gene is TRBV11-2, the J gene TRBJ1-2; 11 bases align to TRBD1. The sequence derives from an adult with non-small cell lung cancer. Sequences were derived from peripheral blood, sampled after neoadjuvant nivolumab, alone or with ipilimumab, at or shortly before surgery. CDR3: CASSFVGQGAGGYTF. The DNA for the CDR3 is TGTGCCAGCAGCTTCGTCGGACAGGGGGCTGGGGGCTACACCTTC.